Here is one T cell receptor beta chain with its context. No antigen is known for it. The source of the sample is a study of shared clonotypes between healthy human individuals. Study conclusions and caveats: Blood alone was sampled, and tissue repertoires likely differ.

Here immunoSEQ multiplex PCR was the method, and the copy in TCRdb shows in-frame clones only, minus some. The sample lists some 470,000 clones, 70% to 80% seen once, with 13% in the top ten. Sample: PBMCs. The TCR sequence derives from a woman aged 40 to 50 in good health. Some clones in this sample may be carry-over from other donors' samples.

The CDR3 bases are TGTGCCAGCAGGAACACAGATACGCAGTATTTT. Protein product: CASRNTDTQYF. The V and J genes are TRBV2 and TRBJ2-3, with D uncertain. The CDR3 is 11 amino acids. Per the germline V gene, CDR1 is SNHLY and CDR2 is FYNNEI. Trimming removed 6 bases at V and 2 bases at J, with 3 bases between.